A selection of T cell receptor beta chains follows, all from one sample in a study of T cell repertoires in ileal Crohn's disease. TCRdb's table, derived via immunoSEQ multiplex PCR, lists solely in-frame clones and lacks some. The data hold around 2,200 clones, with 62% observed a single time. Sequencing was done on a sample of ileal tissue. The receptors were gathered from an adult with Crohn's disease. Each CDR3 is given with its conserved first and last residue. Fields, in order: clone size, D gene, V gene, J gene, CDR3 protein, CDR3 DNA. A D gene is named only where the DNA matches it firmly. Some rows mark clone size as missing; the rest say once, few, many or name a class of expanded clone.

few	TRBD1	TRBV19	TRBJ1-2	CASSRTQGADYGYTF	TGTGCCAGTAGTAGGACGCAGGGGGCGGACTATGGCTACACCTTC
once	-	TRBV19	TRBJ2-1	CASSIGQGSGNEQFF	TGTGCCAGTAGTATAGGTCAGGGCTCTGGGAATGAGCAGTTCTTC
few	-	TRBV2	TRBJ1-5	CASRRGGGAEGQPQHF	TGTGCCAGCAGGAGGGGAGGAGGGGCGGAGGGTCAGCCCCAGCATTTT
-	-	TRBV9	TRBJ2-3	CASSIQGTDTQYF	TGTGCCAGCAGCATCCAGGGGACAGATACGCAGTATTTT
-	TRBD2	TRBV9	TRBJ2-3	CASSVVAGGSTDTQYF	TGTGCCAGCAGCGTAGTAGCGGGGGGTAGCACAGATACGCAGTATTTT
few	-	TRBV14	TRBJ1-2	CASSQGGGQGRRLNYGYTF	TGTGCCAGCAGCCAAGGGGGAGGTCAGGGACGCAGACTAAACTATGGCTACACCTTC
once	TRBD1	TRBV18	TRBJ1-1	CASSPIGQGETEAFF	TGTGCCAGCTCACCGATCGGACAGGGGGAGACTGAAGCTTTCTTT
-	-	TRBV5-6	TRBJ1-2	CASSPLGRGFGYGYTF	TGTGCCAGCAGCCCCCTAGGGAGGGGCTTCGGCTATGGCTACACCTTC
-	-	TRBV19	TRBJ2-7	CASSAQQGSYEQYF	TGTGCCAGTAGCGCCCAACAGGGCTCCTACGAGCAGTACTTC
-	-	TRBV7-2	TRBJ2-5	CASSHGWETQYF	TGTGCCAGCAGCCACGGGTGGGAGACCCAGTACTTC
-	TRBD1	TRBV23-1	TRBJ1-5	CASSSRTGRPDQPQHF	TGCGCCAGCAGTTCCCGGACAGGGCGCCCCGATCAGCCCCAGCATTTT
-	TRBD1	TRBV27	TRBJ2-3	CASGTGGTDTQYF	TGTGCCAGCGGTACAGGGGGCACAGATACGCAGTATTTT
-	TRBD2	TRBV9	TRBJ2-1	CASSVDGRAGNEQFF	TGTGCCAGCAGCGTAGACGGGAGGGCCGGAAATGAGCAGTTCTTC
large	-	TRBV7-9	TRBJ1-1	CASSLSDTEAFF	TGTGCCAGCAGCTTATCTGACACTGAAGCTTTCTTT
-	-	TRBV2	TRBJ1-2	CASGGNGQPSAGYTF	TGTGCCAGCGGGGGTAACGGACAGCCGTCGGCCGGCTACACCTTC
-	-	TRBV6-1	TRBJ1-5	CASSEIRRGEPQHF	TGTGCCAGCAGTGAAATCCGGCGGGGTGAGCCCCAGCATTTT
few	-	TRBV30	TRBJ1-5	CAWSAVPSGGNQPQHF	TGTGCCTGGAGCGCGGTCCCGAGTGGTGGCAATCAGCCCCAGCATTTT
once	-	TRBV5-4	TRBJ2-5	CASSRAGGGLQETQYF	TGTGCCAGCAGCCGAGCTGGCGGGGGCCTCCAAGAGACCCAGTACTTC
-	-	TRBV9	TRBJ1-1	CASSSWGGTEAFF	TGTGCCAGCAGCTCCTGGGGAGGTACTGAAGCTTTCTTT
-	TRBD1	TRBV18	TRBJ2-1	CASAMDREGNNEQFF	TGTGCCAGCGCAATGGACAGGGAAGGAAACAATGAGCAGTTCTTC
few	TRBD1	TRBV6-1	TRBJ1-2	CASAGQGGTYGYTF	TGTGCCAGCGCAGGACAGGGAGGTACCTATGGCTACACCTTC
-	TRBD1	TRBV5-1	TRBJ2-5	CASSLETGGKGTRYF	TGCGCCAGCAGCTTGGAGACAGGGGGGAAAGGGACCCGGTACTTC
-	-	TRBV6-1	TRBJ1-5	CASSVGGQGQPQHF	TGTGCCAGCAGTGTTGGGGGCCAAGGGCAGCCCCAGCATTTT
-	-	TRBV6-5	TRBJ1-5	CASRRTRDSNQPQHF	TGTGCCAGCAGACGTACCAGGGATAGCAATCAGCCCCAGCATTTT
large	-	TRBV7-9	TRBJ2-7	CASSSSVYEQYF	-
-	-	TRBV5-1	TRBJ2-7	CASSWGPEGEQYF	TGCGCCAGCAGCTGGGGTCCAGAGGGCGAGCAGTACTTC
few	-	TRBV5-1	TRBJ2-7	CASSQTPWRTSYEQYF	TGCGCCAGCAGCCAAACCCCGTGGAGGACGTCCTACGAGCAGTACTTC
-	-	TRBV7-2	TRBJ2-3	CASSFYGGVTDTQYF	TGTGCCAGCAGCTTTTACGGCGGAGTCACAGATACGCAGTATTTT
once	TRBD1	TRBV14	TRBJ2-4	CASSLTRGTQKNIQYF	TGTGCCAGCAGCCTGACCAGGGGGACACAGAAAAACATTCAGTACTTC
-	TRBD1	TRBV6-1	TRBJ1-1	CASSVPGQAFTEAFF	TGTGCCAGCAGTGTACCTGGACAGGCCTTCACTGAAGCTTTCTTT
-	-	TRBV5-1	TRBJ2-1	CASSLGAPKFF	TGCGCCAGCAGCTTGGGGGCTCCGAAATTCTTC
-	TRBD1	TRBV28	TRBJ2-3	CASSLSRGHVDTQYF	TGTGCCAGCAGTTTAAGCAGGGGGCACGTAGATACGCAGTATTTT
-	-	TRBV11-2	TRBJ1-3	CASSFERGSGNTIYF	TGTGCCAGCAGCTTCGAAAGGGGCTCTGGAAACACCATATATTTT
-	-	TRBV6-1	TRBJ2-7	CASRGAGSYEQYF	TGTGCCAGCAGAGGCGCGGGGAGCTACGAGCAGTACTTC
-	-	TRBV4-2	TRBJ2-7	CASSQGTVYEQYF	TGTGCCAGCAGCCAAGGGACAGTGTACGAGCAGTACTTC
-	-	TRBV7-8	TRBJ1-4	CASSLQPGGEKLFF	TGTGCCAGCAGCTTACAACCGGGAGGTGAAAAACTGTTTTTT
-	-	TRBV28	TRBJ1-1	CATSRTNGGTEAFF	TGTGCCACTTCGAGGACTAACGGGGGGACTGAAGCTTTCTTT
-	-	TRBV5-4	TRBJ2-1	CASSLREIQYNEQFF	TGTGCCAGCAGTTTGAGGGAGATCCAATACAATGAGCAGTTCTTC
-	-	TRBV6-5	TRBJ2-7	CASTGSSYEQYF	TGTGCCAGCACTGGCAGCTCCTACGAGCAGTACTTC
-	TRBD1	TRBV6-5	TRBJ1-1	CASSTGGVSTEAFF	TGTGCCAGCAGTACAGGGGGAGTTAGCACTGAAGCTTTCTTT
once	-	TRBV7-8	TRBJ1-1	CASSLVQAEAFF	TGTGCCAGCAGCTTAGTTCAGGCCGAAGCTTTCTTT
-	-	TRBV27	TRBJ2-2	CASSREIGGARAGELFF	TGTGCCAGCAGCCGAGAAATTGGGGGGGCGCGGGCCGGGGAGCTGTTTTTT
-	TRBD1	TRBV5-1	TRBJ2-1	CASSPGGTGGRYNEQFF	TGCGCCAGCAGCCCCGGGGGGACAGGGGGTCGTTACAATGAGCAGTTCTTC
-	TRBD1	TRBV9	TRBJ2-7	CASSVAQGIGYEQYF	TGTGCCAGCAGCGTAGCACAGGGGATAGGCTACGAGCAGTACTTC
-	TRBD1	TRBV30	TRBJ1-5	CAWSGGQGGQPQHF	TGTGCCTGGAGTGGGGGCCAGGGGGGTCAGCCCCAGCATTTT
-	TRBD1	TRBV7-2	TRBJ1-4	CASSPTGFAEKLFF	TGTGCCAGCAGCCCGACAGGGTTTGCTGAAAAACTGTTTTTT
-	-	TRBV30	TRBJ2-3	CAWSVKGMDTQYF	TGTGCCTGGAGTGTAAAGGGGATGGATACGCAGTATTTT
few	TRBD1	TRBV4-2	TRBJ2-7	CASSQGTGPTYEQYF	TGTGCCAGCAGCCAGGGGACAGGGCCCACCTACGAGCAGTACTTC
-	-	TRBV11-3	TRBJ1-3	CASRSSGNTIYF	TGTGCCAGCAGGTCATCTGGAAACACCATATATTTT
-	TRBD1	TRBV2	TRBJ2-2	CASIGPGTGGTNTGELFF	TGTGCCAGCATCGGTCCCGGGACAGGGGGTACGAACACCGGGGAGCTGTTTTTT
-	-	TRBV2	TRBJ2-5	CASSDGGNQETQYF	TGTGCCAGCAGTGACGGGGGTAACCAAGAGACCCAGTACTTC
-	-	TRBV7-2	TRBJ2-5	CASSPGLFGETQYF	TGTGCCAGCAGCCCTGGACTGTTTGGGGAGACCCAGTACTTC